The 22 T cell receptor beta chains presented below share a single source sample, sequenced in a study of Ad26.COV2.S vaccination and SARS-CoV-2 variants. The table came from immunoSEQ multiplex PCR; TCRdb's copy has only in-frame clones and leaves some out. The sample holds hundreds of thousands of clones, 90% seen once. Treatment of the sample: some 19 received Ad26.COV2.S at low or high dose, single or two shots; about five received placebo; per-sample allocation not given. Following the first vaccine or placebo injection, samples were taken on day 63. The sample in question was peripheral blood, obtained in a trial of Ad26.COV2.S vaccine versus placebo. The receptors derive from a person aged 18-65 years who received the Ad26.COV2.S COVID-19 vaccine or a placebo.

The CDR3 DNA follows: TGCGCCAGCAGCCGCGATGGGACAGATACGCAGTATTTT. This sequence encodes CASSRDGTDTQYF. V usage is TRBV5-1 and J usage is TRBJ2-3; D is ambiguous. CDR1 SGHRS and CDR2 YFSETQ come from the germline V gene. The CDR3 runs 13 residues. V was shortened by 4 bases and J by 3 bases, with 9 bases between the two germline ends.

The chain employs TRBV6-5 and TRBJ1-1, with TRBD1 identical over 9 bases. This CDR3 region has 13 residues. The V segment lost 6 bases and the J segment 5 bases; nucleotides outside the gene matches: 4. CDR1 MNHEY and CDR2 SVGAGI come from the germline V gene. CDR3 sequence reads: CASRGTGWTEAFF. CDR3 coding DNA: TGTGCCAGCAGGGGGACAGGGTGGACTGAAGCTTTCTTT.

This clone has just one count. In DNA form, the CDR3 reads TGCGCCAGCAGTCATGGGACAGGGTTCTGGGGGCAGTACTTC. It is translated as CASSHGTGFWGQYF. The rearrangement links TRBV23-1 to TRBJ2-7, with 9 bases fitting TRBD1. TRBV23-1 counts as an open reading frame of uncertain function. The CDR3 loop spans 14 amino acids. Trimming took 3 bases from V and 9 from J; bases not matched to a gene: 9.

V and J are TRBV28 and TRBJ2-5; D is perhaps TRBD1 (6 bases). The V end lost 6 bases, the J end lost 3 bases, and 14 bases lay between the germline ends. CDR3 length equals 14 residues. Germline V CDR1 and CDR2: MDHEN, SYDVKM. The CDR3 protein is CASRTTGKEETQYF. The CDR3 DNA is TGTGCCAGCAGAACTACAGGGAAGGAAGAGACCCAGTACTTC.

This chain uses TRBV7-2 with TRBJ2-1; D uncertain. CDR3 length: 11 residues. The V end was cut by 2 bases, the J end by 7 bases, with 3 bases between. CDR1 and CDR2 from the germline V gene are SGHTA and FQGNSA. CDR3 DNA sequence: TGTGCCAGCAGCTTAATGAATGAGCAGTTCTTC. Translation gives CASSLMNEQFF.

V and J are TRBV23-1 and TRBJ2-3; 9 positions match TRBD2. TRBV23-1 is identified as an open reading frame with a role that is uncertain. This CDR3 spans 16 amino acids. After removal of 1 base from V and 4 bases from J, the junction contained 6 bases not matched to a gene. The CDR3 DNA is TGCGCCAGCAGTCAATTGGCGGGAGGGGTGGCAGATACGCAGTATTTT. Its protein product is CASSQLAGGVADTQYF.

This chain joins TRBV7-9 and TRBJ2-4; perhaps TRBD1 as D (6 bases). V was clipped by 4 bases and J by 1 base, with 11 bases between them. CDR1 SEHNR and CDR2 FQNEAQ come from the germline V gene (reference sequence). CDR3 length: 15 residues. CDR3 nucleotides: TGTGCCAGCAGCTCACCGACAGGTGCCAAAAACATTCAGTACTTC. Translated, it gives CASSSPTGAKNIQYF. Complete variable domain (other parts from reference TRBV7-9 and TRBJ2-4): DTGVSQNPRHKITKRGQNVTFRCDPISEHNRLYWYRQTLGQGPEFLTYFQNEAQLEKSRLLSDRFSAERPKGSFSTLEIQRTEQGDSAMYLCASSSPTGAKNIQYFGAGTRLSVL.

This chain uses TRBV6-5 with TRBJ1-6; no firm D call. This CDR3 is 13 amino acids long. Deletions cut 1 base from V and 9 bases from J, with 7 bases between. CDR1 is MNHEY, CDR2 SVGAGI, per germline. This chain's CDR3 is CASSYLGSSPLHF. CDR3 nucleotides: TGTGCCAGCAGTTACTTGGGGTCTTCACCCCTCCACTTT.

In its sample, this clone was seen once. The rearrangement joins TRBV28 to TRBJ2-2; D unclear. V was trimmed by 4 bases and J by 7 bases, leaving 10 bases between them. The length of the CDR3 is 13 residues. CDR1 and CDR2 (germline): MDHEN, SYDVKM. CDR3: CASSSQPIGELFF. The CDR3 nucleotides are TGTGCCAGCAGTTCCCAACCAATCGGGGAGCTGTTTTTT.

This clone was observed a handful of times. The CDR3 bases are TGTGCCGGGACAGGGGGATCCTACGAGCAGTACTTC. It encodes CAGTGGSYEQYF. This rearrangement joins TRBV30 to TRBJ2-7; the match to TRBD1 covers 11 bases. In germline, CDR1 is GTSNPN, CDR2 SVGIG (reference sequence). Trimming at V came to 8 bases and at J to 1 base, leaving 1 base not matched to a gene. The CDR3 is 12 residues long.

The V gene is TRBV4-3, the J gene TRBJ1-5; D is possibly TRBD1 (6 bases). The CDR3 runs to 17 residues. The germline V gene has CDR1 LGHNA and CDR2 YSLEER. V lost 4 bases and J 1 base, leaving 17 bases between the germline ends. The CDR3 sequence is CASSLDRDTLSNQPQHF. The CDR3 DNA is TGCGCCAGCAGCCTGGACCGGGACACTTTAAGCAATCAGCCCCAGCATTTT.

The chain uses TRBV5-1 and TRBJ1-5, with D perhaps matching TRBD1 (5 bases). V was trimmed by 6 bases and J by 4 bases, leaving 17 bases between them. CDR1 SGHRS and CDR2 YFSETQ come from the germline V gene. The CDR3 extends over 15 amino acids. CDR3 sequence reads: CASTSPRQPNQPQHF. Written as DNA, the CDR3 is TGCGCCAGCACCTCCCCCCGACAGCCTAATCAGCCCCAGCATTTT. The full variable domain, rest sourced from reference TRBV5-1 and TRBJ1-5, is KAGVTQTPRYLIKTRGQQVTLSCSPISGHRSVSWYQQTPGQGLQFLFEYFSETQRNKGNFPGRFSGRQFSNSRSEMNVSTLELGDSALYLCASTSPRQPNQPQHFGDGTRLSIL.

The chain employs TRBV6-5 and TRBJ1-5, with D perhaps TRBD1 (5 bases). The CDR3 contains 15 residues. Germline V CDR1 and CDR2: MNHEY, SVGAGI. Trimming shortened V by 4 bases and J by 6 bases, and 16 bases separated the two germline ends. The CDR3 loop is CASSSKGGVLQPQHF. In DNA, the CDR3 is TGTGCCAGCAGTTCAAAAGGAGGGGTTCTTCAGCCCCAGCATTTT.

The chain joins TRBV10-2 to TRBJ2-1; TRBD2 matches at 9 bases. CDR1 and CDR2 (germline): WSHSY, SAAADI. The ends lost 8 bases at V and 6 bases at J; junction bases unmatched: 8. The CDR3 totals 14 residues. The CDR3 DNA is TGCGCCAGCTCTGGTCTAGCGGGAAGCAATGAGCAGTTCTTC. Protein: CASSGLAGSNEQFF.

The rearrangement links TRBV27 to TRBJ2-1; TRBD2 matches at 7 bases. CDR1 is MNHEY, CDR2 SMNVEV, per germline (reference sequence). This CDR3 has 14 residues. V lost 7 bases, J lost 1 base, and 4 bases stayed unmatched. The CDR3 here is CASTGGSSYNEQFF. The CDR3 nucleotides read TGTGCCAGCACGGGCGGGAGTTCCTACAATGAGCAGTTCTTC.

CDR3 in amino acids: CASSRWTGGTEAFF. As DNA, the CDR3 is TGTGCCAGCAGCCGCTGGACAGGAGGCACTGAAGCTTTCTTT. The J gene is TRBJ1-1, the V gene TRBV5-4, with TRBD1 matching 7 bases. The CDR3 runs to 14 residues. The junction had 7 bases not matched to a gene; V was cut back by 4 bases and J by 4 bases. CDR1 and CDR2 (germline): SGHNT, YYREEE (reference sequence).

This sequence joins TRBV13 and TRBJ1-3; D unresolved. Germline V gives CDR1 PRHDT, CDR2 FYEKMQ (reference sequence). V shed 0 bases and J shed 0 bases, with 12 bases lying between them. The CDR3 is 17 residues long. The CDR3 nucleotides read TGTGCCAGCAGCTTAGGACGGATAAGGGCCTCTGGAAACACCATATATTTT. This codes for CASSLGRIRASGNTIYF.

Regarding this clone: The sample holds other DNA sequences that translate to the same CDR3. V gene TRBV2 combines with J gene TRBJ2-3, with 12 bases lining up with TRBD2. Germline V lookup: CDR1 SNHLY, CDR2 FYNNEI. The V and J ends lost 4 bases and 3 bases, in that order; junction bases with no gene match: 5. The CDR3 length is 16 residues. CDR3 DNA: TGTGCCAGCAGTGGACTAGCGGGAGTTGGTACAGATACGCAGTATTTT. It yields the protein CASSGLAGVGTDTQYF. Looking up the rest from reference TRBV2 and TRBJ2-3 gives the full variable domain: EPEVTQTPSHQVTQMGQEVILRCVPISNHLYFYWYRQILGQKVEFLVSFYNNEISEKSEIFDDQFSVERPDGSNFTLKIRSTKLEDSAMYFCASSGLAGVGTDTQYFGPGTRLTVL.

The chain joins TRBV5-5 to TRBJ2-7; TRBD2 is a possible D gene (5 bases). The CDR3 is 12 amino acids. V shed 4 bases and J shed 4 bases, with 9 bases lying between them. Germline CDR1 reads SGHKS; CDR2 reads YYEKEE (reference sequence). The CDR3 loop reads CASSPTGYEQYF. CDR3 in DNA: TGTGCCAGCAGCCCGACGGGGTACGAGCAGTACTTC.

This chain links TRBV10-3 with TRBJ2-3; 7 bases map to TRBD1. Germline trimming cut 3 bases from V and 1 base from J; bases unmatched to any gene: 7. Germline CDR1 ENHRY, CDR2 SYGVKD. This CDR3 contains 16 residues. The DNA of the CDR3 is TGTGCCATCAGTGAAGGGGGCCGAGTAGGCACAGATACGCAGTATTTT. Protein: CAISEGGRVGTDTQYF.

This clone was recorded only once. The rearrangement uses TRBV28 and TRBJ2-3, with D unclear. The ends were cut back, 5 bases at V and 3 bases at J, with 3 bases in the middle. The CDR3 extends over 11 amino acids. The germline gives CDR1 MDHEN, CDR2 SYDVKM. CDR3 in amino acids: CASSRTDTQYF. Written as DNA, the CDR3 is TGTGCCAGCAGTCGTACAGATACGCAGTATTTT.

The chain uses TRBV10-1 and TRBJ2-5; 7 positions agree with TRBD2. V shed 4 bases, J shed 0 bases, and the junction held 11 bases outside the gene matches. The CDR3 has 17 amino acids. CDR1 WNHNN and CDR2 SYGVQD come from the germline V gene (reference sequence). The DNA for the CDR3 is TGCGCCAGCAGTGTGTTCCAGAGGACTAGGTACCAAGAGACCCAGTACTTC. As protein: CASSVFQRTRYQETQYF.